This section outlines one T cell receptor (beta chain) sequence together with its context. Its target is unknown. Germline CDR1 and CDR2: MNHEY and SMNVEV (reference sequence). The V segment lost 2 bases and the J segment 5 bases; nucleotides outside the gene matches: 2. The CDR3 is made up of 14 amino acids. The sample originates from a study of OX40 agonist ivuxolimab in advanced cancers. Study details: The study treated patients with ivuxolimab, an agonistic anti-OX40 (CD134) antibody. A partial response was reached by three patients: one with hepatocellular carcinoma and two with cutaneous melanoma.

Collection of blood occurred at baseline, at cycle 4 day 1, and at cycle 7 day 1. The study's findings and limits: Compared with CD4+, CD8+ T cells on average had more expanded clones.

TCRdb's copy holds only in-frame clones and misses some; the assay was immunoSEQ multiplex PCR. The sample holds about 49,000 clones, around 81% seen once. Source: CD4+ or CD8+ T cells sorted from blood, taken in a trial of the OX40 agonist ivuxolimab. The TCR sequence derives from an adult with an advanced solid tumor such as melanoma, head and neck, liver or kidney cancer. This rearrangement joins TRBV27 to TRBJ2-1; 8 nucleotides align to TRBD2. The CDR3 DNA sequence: TGTGCCAGCAGTTTAGCGGGGGGCCACAATGAGCAGTTCTTC. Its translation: CASSLAGGHNEQFF.